The T cell receptor beta chain described here comes from a study of patients and donors after allogeneic stem cell transplantation. Between the trimmed V and J ends, which lost 7 bases and 7 bases, there was a span of 20 bases. The germline CDR1 and CDR2 sequences are SQVTM and ANQGSEA. The CDR3 runs 14 residues. Many counts were recorded for this clonotype. TCRdb passed the RT-PCR reads through MiXCR, listing each CDR3 protein once. The sample yields about a million distinct CDR3 sequences, roughly 18% seen once. This TCR was sampled from a human donor who was either an allogeneic HSCT recipient or a stem cell or donor lymphocyte infusion donor (not recorded which). It is not recorded whose cells these are; they may come from a transplant donor. Sequenced sample: blood, either unsorted or a sorted T cell fraction (not recorded which). The chain uses TRBV29-1 and TRBJ2-1, with D maybe TRBD1 (6 bases). The CDR3 reads CSAPRDNGKNEQFF. As DNA, the CDR3 is TGCAGCGCCCCCCGGGACAACGGGAAAAATGAGCAGTTCTTC.